This entry lists 21 T cell receptor beta chains sequenced from one sample in a study of metastatic and nonmetastatic thyroid tumors. Via MiXCR, TCRdb re-called the PCR reads. The sample has 85,000 to 100,000 clones, roughly 13% seen once. Before thyroid surgery, none of the patients had received any treatment. The sample taken for sequencing was blood. All receptors come from a female donor with papillary thyroid cancer or a benign thyroid nodule (not recorded which). Some clones in this sample may be carry-over from other donors' samples.

Many counts were recorded for this clone. A junction end diverges from the germline sequence, so it may reflect a read error. The chain is built from TRBV28 and TRBJ2-1; the match to TRBD2 covers 8 bases. The CDR3 contains 14 residues. Per germline, CDR1 MDHEN and CDR2 SYDVKM. The DNA for the CDR3 is TGTGCCAGCAGTTTTCACCGGGAGGGTGCCCTGGGGATCTTC. Translation: CASSFHREGALGIF.

This clone was observed many times. The chain combines TRBV7-8 with TRBJ2-5; D possibly corresponds to TRBD2 (6 bases). This CDR3 spans 16 amino acids. Trimming removed 7 bases from V and 2 bases from J, with 20 bases in between. Per germline, CDR1 SGHVS and CDR2 FQNEAQ. The CDR3 DNA follows: TGTGCCAGCACCCTCTCTCAGCGAGGAGGGCAAGAGACCCAGTACTTC. Translated, it gives CASTLSQRGGQETQYF.

This clone was seen many times. V gene TRBV19 combines with J gene TRBJ1-1; tentatively, D is TRBD1 (5 bases). CDR1 LNHDA and CDR2 SQIVND come from the germline V gene (reference sequence). The CDR3 length is 13 residues. V lost 6 bases and J lost 3, with 11 bases in between. The CDR3 DNA reads as TGTGCCAGTAGAGGGGACCGAGACACTGAAGCTTTCTTT. It is translated as CASRGDRDTEAFF. Complete variable domain (other parts from reference TRBV19 and TRBJ1-1): DGGITQSPKYLFRKEGQNVTLSCEQNLNHDAMYWYRQDPGQGLRLIYYSQIVNDFQKGDIAEGYSVSREKKESFPLTVTSAQKNPTAFYLCASRGDRDTEAFFGQGTRLTVV.

This clone was counted ten times or more. This chain links TRBV5-1 with TRBJ2-3; a weak D match, TRBD2 (6 bases). The V gene's germline CDR1 is SGHRS and CDR2 YFSETQ. V lost 4 bases to trimming and J lost 3 bases, with 9 bases between them. CDR3 size: 13 residues. The CDR3 DNA reads TGCGCCAGCAGCCTGGACTATACAGATACGCAGTATTTT. Translation gives CASSLDYTDTQYF.

The CDR3 region has the DNA TGTGAAAGCAGTTCCAATCGTGAGAAGAGCGAAGCTTTCTTT. It yields the protein CESSSNREKSEAFF. The chain combines TRBV27 with TRBJ1-1; D not certain. Germline lookup yields CDR1 MNHEY and CDR2 SMNVEV (reference sequence). CDR3 length: 14 amino acids.

The gene calls are TRBV5-6 and TRBJ1-1; D call uncertain. Deletions cut 4 bases from V and 8 bases from J, with 15 bases between. Germline V gives CDR1 SGHDT, CDR2 YYEEEE. This CDR3 is 13 amino acids long. DNA for the CDR3: TGTGCCAGCAGCCCCCCCTTGGGAAGAGAAGCTTTCTTT. Amino acid sequence: CASSPPLGREAFF.

V gene TRBV20-1 combines with J gene TRBJ2-5; D gene ambiguous. Trimming removed 4 bases at V and 4 bases at J, with 16 bases between. From germline, CDR1 is DFQATT and CDR2 SNEGSKA (reference sequence). The CDR3 length is 14 residues. The CDR3 here is CSAKLLEYGETQYF. CDR3 nucleotide sequence: TGCAGTGCTAAGTTACTGGAATACGGAGAGACCCAGTACTTC.

This clone occurred many times. The V gene is TRBV28, the J gene TRBJ1-5; D possibly corresponds to TRBD1 (5 bases). This CDR3 comprises 17 residues. Germline V gene lookup returns CDR1 MDHEN and CDR2 SYDVKM. The ends were cut back, 4 bases at V and 0 bases at J, with 16 bases in the middle. This chain's CDR3 is CASSWASDNYSNQPQHF. The CDR3 DNA follows: TGTGCCAGCAGTTGGGCGTCGGACAACTATAGCAATCAGCCCCAGCATTTT. The full variable domain, its missing parts supplied by reference TRBV28 and TRBJ1-5, is DVKVTQSSRYLVKRTGEKVFLECVQDMDHENMFWYRQDPGLGLRLIYFSYDVKMKEKGDIPEGYSVSREKKERFSLILESASTNQTSMYLCASSWASDNYSNQPQHFGDGTRLSIL.

This clone has ten or more counts. CDR3 bases: TGTGCCAGCAGCCCCCGGATGGACAGGAGGAGCTATGGCTACACCTTC. As protein: CASSPRMDRRSYGYTF. The rearrangement joins TRBV11-2 to TRBJ1-2, with 7 positions matching TRBD1. Trimming at V came to 5 bases and at J to 4 bases, leaving 13 bases not matched to a gene. CDR1 is SGHAT and CDR2 is FQNNGV in the germline V gene. The CDR3 loop spans 16 amino acids.

This clone was seen at least ten times. The chain uses TRBV4-1 and TRBJ2-7; 10 bases fit TRBD2. The V gene's germline CDR1 is MGHRA and CDR2 YSYEKL. J lost 3 bases, V lost 1 base, and 6 bases had no gene match. CDR3 size: 16 residues. For the CDR3, the DNA is TGCGCCAGCAGCCAAGGGGTTGGACTAGCGGACTACGAGCAGTACTTC. It yields the protein CASSQGVGLADYEQYF.

The table lists this clone with many counts. This may be a read error: a much more frequent sequence differs by one nucleotide. Other DNA sequences in this sample translate to the same CDR3. This sequence joins TRBV12-3 or TRBV12-4 and TRBJ2-7; 7 nucleotides line up with TRBD2. Losses at the gene ends were 6 bases for V and 6 bases for J; bases not matched to a gene: 8. The CDR3 sequence is 13 residues long. The CDR3 nucleotides are TGTGCCAGCAGCTGGGACGGGAGGTCCGAGCAGTACTTC. Translated: CASSWDGRSEQYF.

This clone was counted many times. The chain couples TRBV9 to TRBJ2-7, with TRBD1 as a possible D gene (6 bases). CDR3 length equals 18 residues. Germline loops: CDR1 SGDLS, CDR2 YYNGEE. The V end was cut by 0 bases, the J end by 7 bases, with 26 bases between. The CDR3 sequence: CASSVDPSLGSRGSEQYF. CDR3 nucleotide sequence: TGTGCCAGCAGCGTAGATCCTTCTTTGGGATCTAGGGGGTCTGAGCAGTACTTC.

This clone was found many times. V is TRBV4-1 and J is TRBJ2-2; 7 bases fit TRBD2. Germline CDR1 reads MGHRA; CDR2 reads YSYEKL. CDR3 size: 18 residues. J lost 2 bases, V lost 0 bases, and 9 bases had no gene match. The chain's CDR3 is CASSQEVRTGLNTGELFF. As DNA, the CDR3 is TGCGCCAGCAGCCAAGAAGTGAGAACGGGACTAAACACCGGGGAGCTGTTTTTT.

In this sample, this clone turned up many times. The V call is TRBV4-2, the J call TRBJ1-5; possible D gene TRBD1, 5 bases. The length of the CDR3 is 18 residues. With 5 bases removed from V and 1 base from J, the gap between germline ends came to 21 bases. Germline-derived CDR1 and CDR2 are LGHNA and YNFKEQ. The CDR3 DNA reads TGTGCCAGCAGCGGAACGGGAGGGGCGGCCGGGAGCAATCAGCCCCAGCATTTT. Its protein product is CASSGTGGAAGSNQPQHF.

This clone has at least ten counts. The genes are TRBV7-2 and TRBJ1-4; the D gene is possibly TRBD1 (6 bases). The CDR3 sequence is 14 residues long. CDR1 is SGHTA and CDR2 is FQGNSA in the germline V gene. The V and J ends lost 5 bases and 3 bases respectively, with 10 bases between them. The CDR3 DNA follows: TGTGCCAGCAGCCCGGACAGAGCTAATGAAAAACTGTTTTTT. It codes for CASSPDRANEKLFF.

At least ten counts were recorded for this clone. The rearrangement uses TRBV10-3 and TRBJ1-5; TRBD1 agrees at 7 bases. V trimming: 10 bases; J trimming: 1 base; junction bases outside the gene matches: 7. The CDR3 covers 14 residues. Germline V gene lookup returns CDR1 ENHRY and CDR2 SYGVKD. CDR3 bases: TGTGCCACGGGCGACAGGGAGAGCAATCAGCCCCAGCATTTT. This encodes CATGDRESNQPQHF.

This clone was seen repeatedly, ten times or more. This CDR3 reads CASTRGTNEKLFF. CDR3 DNA sequence: TGTGCCAGCACTCGGGGAACTAATGAAAAACTGTTTTTT. This rearrangement joins TRBV2 to TRBJ1-4, with D unresolved. With 7 bases removed from V and 1 base from J, the gap between germline ends came to 7 bases. The CDR3 totals 13 residues. Germline-derived CDR1 and CDR2 are SNHLY and FYNNEI.

This clone has a count of ten or more. This sequence joins TRBV2 and TRBJ1-5, with D unclear. This CDR3 has 14 residues. V was trimmed by 7 bases and J by 5 bases, leaving 15 bases between them. Germline assignment: CDR1 SNHLY and CDR2 FYNNEI. The CDR3 region is CASTVGRNHQPQHF. CDR3 bases: TGTGCCAGCACCGTCGGCCGAAACCATCAGCCCCAGCATTTT.

The table lists this clone with many counts. The chain has TRBV6-1 and TRBJ2-5; D ambiguous. The germline CDR1 and CDR2 sequences are MNHNS and SASEGT. There are 13 residues in the CDR3. V lost 0 bases and J 14 bases, leaving 16 bases between the germline ends. The chain's CDR3 is CASSEAQGHSNYF. The CDR3 DNA reads TGTGCCAGCAGTGAAGCGCAAGGCCACTCAAATTACTTC.

This clone was found a few times. A much larger clone differs from this one at a single base, so this may be a read error. V usage is TRBV15 and J usage is TRBJ2-3; D not certain. Trimming removed 0 bases at V and 6 bases at J, with 16 bases between. This CDR3 contains 16 residues. The germline V gene encodes CDR1 LNHNV and CDR2 YYDKDF (reference sequence). The CDR3 is CATSRDPGSRLDTQYF. The CDR3 coding sequence is TGTGCCACCAGCAGAGATCCTGGAAGCAGATTGGATACGCAGTATTTT.

Worth noting for this clone: One base away lies a much larger clone, so this may be a sequencing read error. The J gene is TRBJ2-1, the V gene TRBV11-2, with a weak D call TRBD2 (6 bases). This CDR3 is built from 18 residues. Looked up from germline, CDR1 is SGHAT and CDR2 is FQNNGV. CDR3 loop: CASILEFFREAAYNEQFF. The CDR3 DNA is TGTGCCAGCATCTTAGAGTTTTTCAGGGAGGCGGCTTACAATGAGCAGTTCTTC.